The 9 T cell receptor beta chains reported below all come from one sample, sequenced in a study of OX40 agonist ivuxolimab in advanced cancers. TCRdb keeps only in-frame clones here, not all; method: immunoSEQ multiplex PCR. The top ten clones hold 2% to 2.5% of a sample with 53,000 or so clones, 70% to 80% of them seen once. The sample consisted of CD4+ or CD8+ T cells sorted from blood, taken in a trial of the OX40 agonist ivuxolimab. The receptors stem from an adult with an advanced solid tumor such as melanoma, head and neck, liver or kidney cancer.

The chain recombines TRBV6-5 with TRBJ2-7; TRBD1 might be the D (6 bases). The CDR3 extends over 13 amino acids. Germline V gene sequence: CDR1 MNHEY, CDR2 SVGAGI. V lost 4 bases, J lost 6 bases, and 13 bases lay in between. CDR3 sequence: CASSSDRGGEQYF. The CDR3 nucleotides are TGTGCCAGCAGTTCCGATCGAGGGGGCGAGCAGTACTTC.

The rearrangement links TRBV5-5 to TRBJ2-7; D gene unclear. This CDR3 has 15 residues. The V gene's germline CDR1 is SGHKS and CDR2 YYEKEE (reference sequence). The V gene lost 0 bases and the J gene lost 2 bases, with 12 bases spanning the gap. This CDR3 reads CASSLGQDLAYEQYF. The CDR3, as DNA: TGTGCCAGCAGCTTGGGGCAGGATTTGGCCTACGAGCAGTACTTC.

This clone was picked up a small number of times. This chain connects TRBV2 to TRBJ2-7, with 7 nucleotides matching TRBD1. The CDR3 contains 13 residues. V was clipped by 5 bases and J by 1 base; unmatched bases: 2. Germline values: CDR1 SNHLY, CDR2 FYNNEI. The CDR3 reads CASSWDSSYEQYF. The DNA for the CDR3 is TGTGCCAGCAGTTGGGACAGTTCCTACGAGCAGTACTTC. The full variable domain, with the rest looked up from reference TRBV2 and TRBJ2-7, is EPEVTQTPSHQVTQMGQEVILRCVPISNHLYFYWYRQILGQKVEFLVSFYNNEISEKSEIFDDQFSVERPDGSNFTLKIRSTKLEDSAMYFCASSWDSSYEQYFGPGTRLTVT.

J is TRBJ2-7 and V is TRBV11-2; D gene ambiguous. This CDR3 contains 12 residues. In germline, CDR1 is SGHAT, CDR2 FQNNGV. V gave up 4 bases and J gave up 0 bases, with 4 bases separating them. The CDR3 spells CASSSSSYEQYF. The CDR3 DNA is TGTGCCAGCAGCTCCTCCTCCTACGAGCAGTACTTC.

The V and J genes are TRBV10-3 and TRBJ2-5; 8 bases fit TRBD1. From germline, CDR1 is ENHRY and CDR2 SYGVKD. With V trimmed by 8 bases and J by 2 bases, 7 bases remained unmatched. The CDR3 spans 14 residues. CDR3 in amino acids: CAIGGTGLQETQYF. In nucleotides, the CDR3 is TGTGCCATCGGAGGGACAGGTCTGCAAGAGACCCAGTACTTC.

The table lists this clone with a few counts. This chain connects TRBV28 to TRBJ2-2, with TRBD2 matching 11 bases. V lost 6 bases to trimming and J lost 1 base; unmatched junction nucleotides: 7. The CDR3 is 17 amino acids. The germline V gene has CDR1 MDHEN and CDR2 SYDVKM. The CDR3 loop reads CASSSPGLAVNTGELFF. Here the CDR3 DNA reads TGTGCCAGCAGCTCCCCGGGACTAGCGGTGAACACCGGGGAGCTGTTTTTT.

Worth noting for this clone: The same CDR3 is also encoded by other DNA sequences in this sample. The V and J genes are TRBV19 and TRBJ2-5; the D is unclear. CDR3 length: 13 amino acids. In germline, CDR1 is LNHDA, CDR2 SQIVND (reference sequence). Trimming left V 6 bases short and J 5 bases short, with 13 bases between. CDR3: CASSPDPGETQYF. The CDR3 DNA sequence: TGTGCCAGTAGCCCAGATCCGGGTGAGACCCAGTACTTC.

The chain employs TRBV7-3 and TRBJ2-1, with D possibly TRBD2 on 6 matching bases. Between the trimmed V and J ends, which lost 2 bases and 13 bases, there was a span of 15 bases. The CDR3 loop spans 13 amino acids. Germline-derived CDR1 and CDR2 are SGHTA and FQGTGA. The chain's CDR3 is CASSLAALAVQFF. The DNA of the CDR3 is TGTGCCAGCAGCTTAGCGGCGTTAGCGGTTCAGTTCTTC.

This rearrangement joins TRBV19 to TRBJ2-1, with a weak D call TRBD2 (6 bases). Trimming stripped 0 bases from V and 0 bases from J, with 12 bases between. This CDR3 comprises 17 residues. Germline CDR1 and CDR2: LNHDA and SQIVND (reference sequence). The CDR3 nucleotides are TGTGCCAGTAGTATAGACGGGCGGCGGGGCTCCTACAATGAGCAGTTCTTC. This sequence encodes CASSIDGRRGSYNEQFF.